Following are 23 T cell receptor beta chains from one sample sequenced in a study of T cell repertoires in cytomegalovirus infection. TCRdb fed the reads into MiXCR, producing one record per CDR3 protein. The sample shows under 300,000 distinct CDR3 sequences, over 15% of them seen only once. The sequenced sample was CD8+ T cells from PBMCs. All receptors come from a human donor in good health (CMV status not recorded). Some clones in this sample may be carry-over from other donors' samples.

In its sample, this clonotype was seen many times. The chain uses TRBV28 and TRBJ1-5; the match to TRBD1 covers 8 bases. Germline V lookup: CDR1 MDHEN, CDR2 SYDVKM. This CDR3 spans 17 amino acids. V lost 6 bases, J lost 3 bases, and 13 bases stayed unmatched. The CDR3 loop is CASSLFRDRLFNQPQHF. Here the CDR3 DNA reads TGTGCCAGCAGCCTTTTCAGGGACAGGTTATTCAATCAGCCCCAGCATTTT.

The chain is built from TRBV29-1 and TRBJ2-1; either TRBD1 or TRBD2 may supply D (5 bases each). This CDR3 comprises 16 residues. Germline CDR1 SQVTM, CDR2 ANQGSEA. The germline V and J ends were trimmed by 6 bases and 5 bases, with 23 bases remaining between them. The CDR3 here is CSVTGVREGPHNEQFF. Written as DNA, the CDR3 is TGCAGCGTCACAGGCGTTCGCGAGGGTCCCCACAATGAGCAGTTCTTC.

This clonotype has just a few counts. The rearrangement uses TRBV25-1 and TRBJ2-7; D not certain. V lost 4 bases and J lost 2, with 6 bases in between. Per germline, CDR1 MGHDK and CDR2 SYGVNS. The CDR3 runs to 12 residues. The CDR3 here is CASSASPYEQYF. The CDR3 DNA reads as TGTGCCAGCAGTGCTAGTCCCTACGAGCAGTACTTC.

The rearrangement joins TRBV7-2 to TRBJ2-1; 10 bases map to TRBD2. Germline-derived CDR1 and CDR2 are SGHTA and FQGNSA. V lost 5 bases and J lost 4; bases outside the gene matches: 5. This CDR3 comprises 15 residues. CDR3 coding DNA: TGTGCCAGCAGCCAGACTAGCGGGCAATACAATGAGCAGTTCTTC. Protein sequence: CASSQTSGQYNEQFF.

This clonotype has ten or more counts. The rearrangement uses TRBV7-2 and TRBJ2-5, with a weak D call TRBD1 (6 bases). Germline assignment: CDR1 SGHTA and CDR2 FQGNSA. The CDR3 covers 15 residues. V was trimmed by 1 base and J by 4 bases, leaving 13 bases between them. The CDR3 protein is CASSLGQGLLETQYF. The CDR3 nucleotides are TGTGCCAGCAGCTTAGGTCAGGGGCTGCTAGAGACCCAGTACTTC.

This clonotype has a count of ten or more. This chain uses TRBV14 with TRBJ2-1; TRBD2 is a possible D gene (6 bases). V dropped 0 bases and J dropped 0 bases, with 9 bases sitting between them. Germline CDR1 SGHDN, CDR2 FVKESK. The CDR3 covers 16 residues. CDR3 in amino acids: CASSQDAGSSYNEQFF. CDR3 DNA sequence: TGTGCCAGCAGCCAAGACGCCGGGAGCTCCTACAATGAGCAGTTCTTC.

The rearrangement joins TRBV2 to TRBJ2-7; 8 bases align to TRBD1. With V trimmed by 4 bases and J by 3 bases, 8 bases remained unmatched. The CDR3 has 15 amino acids. Germline-derived CDR1 and CDR2 are SNHLY and FYNNEI. The CDR3 coding sequence is TGTGCCAGCAGTGGAGGACAGGGAGTTTTCTACGAGCAGTACTTC. Translating gives CASSGGQGVFYEQYF. Combining the CDR3 with reference TRBV2 and TRBJ2-7 gives the whole variable domain EPEVTQTPSHQVTQMGQEVILRCVPISNHLYFYWYRQILGQKVEFLVSFYNNEISEKSEIFDDQFSVERPDGSNFTLKIRSTKLEDSAMYFCASSGGQGVFYEQYFGPGTRLTVT.

The chain employs TRBV28 and TRBJ2-7; TRBD1 matches at 7 bases. Germline V gene sequence: CDR1 MDHEN, CDR2 SYDVKM. This CDR3 region has 13 residues. V lost 4 bases, J lost 3 bases, and 3 bases stayed unmatched. The CDR3 region is CASSYRQGYEQYF. Written as DNA, the CDR3 is TGTGCCAGCAGTTATCGACAGGGCTACGAGCAGTACTTC.

This clonotype was counted at least ten times. The V call is TRBV7-9, the J call TRBJ2-1, with D unclear. Germline V CDR1 and CDR2: SEHNR, FQNEAQ (reference sequence). V shed 0 bases and J shed 9 bases, with 9 bases lying between them. The CDR3 sequence is 13 residues long. The CDR3 spells CASSLALGSEQFF. Written as DNA, the CDR3 is TGTGCCAGCAGCTTAGCGTTAGGAAGTGAGCAGTTCTTC.

This clonotype was observed many times. The V gene is TRBV20-1, the J gene TRBJ1-2; 10 bases agree with TRBD1. The trim removed 4 bases at V and 5 bases at J, leaving 10 bases unmatched. This CDR3 is built from 15 residues. Germline V gene data show CDR1 as DFQATT and CDR2 as SNEGSKA (reference sequence). CDR3 in amino acids: CSATRQGAKEYGYTF. The CDR3 region has the DNA TGCAGTGCTACGAGACAGGGGGCTAAGGAATATGGCTACACCTTC.

This chain connects TRBV11-1 to TRBJ2-7, with D possibly being TRBD1 or TRBD2 (6 bases each). V was trimmed by 2 bases and J by 1 base, leaving 12 bases between them. Germline V CDR1 and CDR2: SGHAT, FQDESV (reference sequence). The CDR3 runs 15 residues. CDR3 protein: CASSLQRGTSYEQYF. The DNA for the CDR3 is TGTGCCAGCAGCTTACAGAGGGGGACTTCCTACGAGCAGTACTTC.

V gene TRBV9 combines with J gene TRBJ2-3, with D hard to call. Germline loops: CDR1 SGDLS, CDR2 YYNGEE. Trimming took 0 bases from V and 5 from J, leaving 4 bases between them. This CDR3 has 12 amino acids. DNA of the CDR3: TGTGCCAGCAGCGTAGGATTAGATACGCAGTATTTT. Translation gives CASSVGLDTQYF.

The CDR3 nucleotides are TGTGCCAGCAGCTTAGCGAACCCAGATACGCAGTATTTT. It codes for CASSLANPDTQYF. The gene calls are TRBV7-6 and TRBJ2-3; the D is unclear. In germline, CDR1 is SGHVS, CDR2 FNYEAQ. This CDR3 spans 13 amino acids. V shed 0 bases and J shed 4 bases, with 5 bases lying between them.

This clonotype was detected only a few times. The gene calls are TRBV7-9 and TRBJ2-1, with TRBD1 identical over 7 bases. The trim removed 5 bases at V and 4 bases at J, leaving 11 bases unmatched. The V gene's germline CDR1 is SEHNR and CDR2 FQNEAQ (reference sequence). The CDR3 is 16 residues long. The CDR3 DNA sequence: TGTGCCAGCAGCGTTATTATGGGACAGATATACAATGAGCAGTTCTTC. Translated, it gives CASSVIMGQIYNEQFF.

The chain is built from TRBV27 and TRBJ2-1; D might be TRBD1 (5 bases). The V and J ends lost 4 bases and 3 bases respectively, with 13 bases between them. Germline CDR1 is MNHEY and CDR2 is SMNVEV (reference sequence). This CDR3 is 15 amino acids long. CDR3: CASSSSQGLYNEQFF. The CDR3 DNA reads as TGTGCCAGCAGTTCGTCCCAGGGCCTCTACAATGAGCAGTTCTTC.

V is TRBV20-1 and J is TRBJ2-7; TRBD2 aligns across 7 bases. The CDR3 covers 15 residues. Germline trimming cut 5 bases from V and 4 bases from J; bases unmatched to any gene: 14. CDR1 DFQATT and CDR2 SNEGSKA come from the germline V gene (reference sequence). The chain's CDR3 is CSAVTPGLTEYEQYF. CDR3 DNA: TGCAGTGCTGTTACACCGGGACTAACCGAGTACGAGCAGTACTTC.

This clonotype was recorded at least ten times. The V call is TRBV7-2, the J call TRBJ1-5; a possible D gene is TRBD1 (6 bases). CDR3 size: 15 residues. Looked up from germline, CDR1 is SGHTA and CDR2 is FQGNSA. Trimming shortened V by 5 bases and J by 9 bases, and 20 bases separated the two germline ends. The CDR3 region is CASSLGGGTLRPQHF. In DNA form, the CDR3 reads TGTGCCAGCAGCCTAGGGGGAGGGACGTTGCGGCCCCAGCATTTT.

The sample holds many counts of this clonotype. The chain recombines TRBV7-9 with TRBJ2-1, with 9 bases identical to TRBD1. The CDR3 length is 16 residues. Germline CDR1 is SEHNR and CDR2 is FQNEAQ (reference sequence). V shed 1 base and J 7 bases; nucleotides not matched to a gene: 8. The CDR3 spells CASSLEGQGMLNEQFF. DNA for the CDR3: TGTGCCAGCAGCTTAGAAGGACAGGGGATGTTGAATGAGCAGTTCTTC.

This clonotype was seen ten or more times. The chain is built from TRBV7-8 and TRBJ2-1; TRBD1 is a possible D gene (6 bases). The CDR3 extends over 14 amino acids. V gave up 1 base and J gave up 6 bases, with 10 bases separating them. CDR1 SGHVS and CDR2 FQNEAQ come from the germline V gene. This CDR3 is CASSLGQGINEQFF. The CDR3 DNA is TGTGCCAGCAGCTTAGGGCAGGGGATCAATGAGCAGTTCTTC.

This clonotype showed up many times. The chain uses TRBV6-5 and TRBJ2-7; D remains ambiguous. Germline CDR1 MNHEY, CDR2 SVGAGI. V was shortened by 3 bases and J by 4 bases, with 13 bases between the two germline ends. CDR3 length equals 14 residues. The CDR3 is CASSYQAYPYEQYF. The CDR3 DNA sequence: TGTGCCAGCAGTTATCAGGCCTATCCTTACGAGCAGTACTTC.

This clonotype has more than one count but fewer than ten. The chain employs TRBV6-6 and TRBJ2-1; D is undetermined. The CDR3 spans 13 residues. The germline V gene encodes CDR1 MNHNY and CDR2 SVGAGI (reference sequence). V lost 0 bases, J lost 5 bases, and 5 bases lay in between. The CDR3 here is CASSYSSDNEQFF. The CDR3 DNA reads TGTGCCAGCAGTTACTCGAGTGACAATGAGCAGTTCTTC.

This clonotype appeared a few times. V usage is TRBV27 and J usage is TRBJ1-5; 11 bases fit TRBD1. Germline V CDR1 and CDR2: MNHEY, SMNVEV (reference sequence). This CDR3 is built from 15 residues. Trimming at V came to 4 bases and at J to 10 bases, leaving 9 bases not matched to a gene. CDR3 coding DNA: TGTGCCAGCAGTTCGGGACAGGGGGACCGTACTCCCCAGCATTTT. Residues: CASSSGQGDRTPQHF.

Concerning this clonotype: At one boundary the junction diverges from the germline segment, which might be a read error. This chain joins TRBV28 and TRBJ2-1; D is unclear. The V gene's germline CDR1 is MDHEN and CDR2 SYDVKM. The CDR3 has 13 residues. CDR3 in amino acids: CASSSVGWNELFF. The CDR3 nucleotides are TGTGCCAGCAGCTCAGTTGGGTGGAATGAGCTGTTCTTC.